The next 14 T cell receptor beta chains were all read from a single sample in a study of T-cell reconstitution after alpha-beta-depleted transplantation in children. Unique molecular identifiers were incorporated into the prepared TCRbeta library. TCRdb called the PCR reads again in MiXCR, with one record for every CDR3 protein. This sample has about 260,000 distinct CDR3 sequences, with approximately 8.9% found just once. Sequences were derived from PBMCs, mostly from graft donor cells, sampled 180 days after TCRalphabeta/CD19-depleted stem cell transplant. The receptor source for this set is a male patient younger than 18 who had a stem cell transplant for acute lymphoblastic leukemia, so the T cells may come from the graft donor.

Many counts were recorded for this clonotype. The rearrangement uses TRBV6-1 and TRBJ2-1, with 7 bases aligning to TRBD1. CDR3 length: 14 amino acids. Germline trimming cut 4 bases from V and 4 bases from J; bases unmatched to any gene: 4. CDR1 is MNHNS, CDR2 SASEGT, per germline. CDR3 residues: CASSGDSIYNEQFF. The CDR3 DNA sequence: TGTGCCAGCAGTGGGGACAGCATATACAATGAGCAGTTCTTC.

Regarding this clonotype: A much larger clone is a single base away; this may be a read error. The chain combines TRBV4-3 with TRBJ1-2, with 10 bases matching TRBD1. This CDR3 is built from 14 residues. Germline CDR1 and CDR2: LGHNA and YSLEER. CDR3 protein: CASGQDRGQRGYTF. CDR3 in DNA: TGCGCCAGCGGCCAAGACAGGGGGCAAAGAGGCTACACCTTC.

The sample holds many counts of this clonotype. This rearrangement joins TRBV11-1 to TRBJ1-6; 7 bases are a match to TRBD1. Germline V gene lookup returns CDR1 SGHAT and CDR2 FQDESV (reference sequence). J was trimmed by 5 bases and V by 5 bases; bases with no gene match: 6. The CDR3 spans 15 residues. Here the CDR3 DNA reads TGTGCCAGCAGCCGACAGGGATTTGATAATTCACCCCTCCACTTT. This codes for CASSRQGFDNSPLHF. Filled out from reference TRBV11-1 and TRBJ1-6, the complete variable domain reads EAEVAQSPRYKITEKSQAVAFWCDPISGHATLYWYRQILGQGPELLVQFQDESVVDDSQLPKDRFSAERLKGVDSTLKIQPAELGDSAMYLCASSRQGFDNSPLHFGNGTRLTVT.

In its sample, this clonotype was seen many times. The chain recombines TRBV11-2 with TRBJ1-5, with 9 nucleotides matching TRBD1. Germline assignment: CDR1 SGHAT and CDR2 FQNNGV. CDR3 size: 17 residues. V dropped 5 bases and J dropped 0; count of bases not matched to a gene: 8. CDR3 DNA sequence: TGTGCCAGCAGCCCTGGGACAGGGTCACATAGCAATCAGCCCCAGCATTTT. Protein sequence: CASSPGTGSHSNQPQHF.

This clonotype was recorded many times. The chain is built from TRBV2 and TRBJ1-6; the D gene is possibly TRBD1 (5 bases). The CDR3 covers 14 residues. The V gene's germline CDR1 is SNHLY and CDR2 FYNNEI. The germline V and J ends were trimmed by 4 bases and 3 bases, with 7 bases remaining between them. CDR3 protein: CASSGQIYNSPLHF. The DNA of the CDR3 is TGTGCCAGCAGTGGACAGATCTATAATTCACCCCTCCACTTT.

Of note for this clonotype: A much larger clonotype is one base distant, so this may be a read error. The chain carries TRBV5-6 and TRBJ1-5; possibly TRBD1 for D (5 bases). The CDR3 is made up of 17 amino acids. Per germline, CDR1 SGHDT and CDR2 YYEEEE. V lost 0 bases to trimming and J lost 3 bases, with 16 bases between them. CDR3 DNA sequence: TGTGCCAGCAGCTTGGCGCAGGGAGGAATGGCCAATCAGCCCCAGCATTTT. It translates to CASSLAQGGMANQPQHF.

At least ten counts were recorded for this clonotype. CDR3 sequence: CASKPFSGPLTNEQFF. The DNA for the CDR3 is TGTGCCAGCAAACCTTTTAGCGGACCACTTACAAATGAGCAGTTCTTC. The chain recombines TRBV28 with TRBJ2-1; maybe TRBD2 (6 bases). The V end was cut by 7 bases, the J end by 7 bases, with 23 bases between. The CDR3 is 16 residues long. Germline V gene lookup returns CDR1 MDHEN and CDR2 SYDVKM.

This clonotype appeared many times. The chain has TRBV20-1 and TRBJ2-7; 9 bases agree with TRBD1. There are 13 residues in the CDR3. Germline V lookup: CDR1 DFQATT, CDR2 SNEGSKA (reference sequence). V lost 3 bases and J lost 6; bases outside the gene matches: 6. The CDR3 is CSARGTGNSEQYF. The CDR3 DNA reads as TGCAGTGCTAGGGGGACAGGGAATAGCGAGCAGTACTTC.

This clonotype was picked up many times. The rearrangement links TRBV14 to TRBJ1-1, with D maybe TRBD1 (6 bases). Looked up from germline, CDR1 is SGHDN and CDR2 is FVKESK. The CDR3 loop spans 17 amino acids. V lost 1 base to trimming and J lost 11 bases, with 26 bases between them. CDR3 coding DNA: TGTGCCAGCAGCCAAGGTCCGGGGGGGCCTGACCCACTGAAGGCTTTCTTT. This gives the protein CASSQGPGGPDPLKAFF.

J is TRBJ2-1 and V is TRBV7-6; D gene ambiguous. The V end lost 5 bases, the J end lost 0 bases, and 11 bases lay between the germline ends. The CDR3 extends over 15 amino acids. CDR1 and CDR2 from the germline V gene are SGHVS and FNYEAQ. In DNA form, the CDR3 reads TGTGCCAGCAGCACCAGCCCGACCTCCTACAATGAGCAGTTCTTC. Its protein is CASSTSPTSYNEQFF.

This clonotype was picked up many times. The V gene is TRBV6-1, the J gene TRBJ1-6; D uncertain. The CDR3 runs 16 residues. Germline V lookup: CDR1 MNHNS, CDR2 SASEGT. Trimming shortened V by 3 bases and J by 14 bases, and 23 bases separated the two germline ends. In nucleotides, the CDR3 is TGTGCCAGCAGTGACCTTTTTGACCTGGGCCCTGGGTCCCTCCACTTT. Its translation is CASSDLFDLGPGSLHF.

This clonotype appeared once. A single base separates this from a much larger clone, so it may be a read error. The chain employs TRBV10-2 and TRBJ2-5, with D maybe TRBD2 (6 bases). Trimming removed 2 bases from V and 9 bases from J, with 19 bases in between. The CDR3 totals 15 residues. Germline V gene data show CDR1 as WSHSY and CDR2 as SAAADI. The CDR3 loop is CASSEPGEVREAQYF. The CDR3 DNA is TGCGCCAGCAGTGAGCCGGGGGAGGTTCGCGAGGCCCAGTACTTC.

This clonotype came up many times. V and J are TRBV9 and TRBJ2-2; D gene unclear. Trimming removed 8 bases from V and 2 bases from J, with 16 bases in between. This CDR3 spans 15 amino acids. CDR1 and CDR2 (germline): SGDLS, YYNGEE. CDR3 sequence (DNA): TGTGCCAGAATAAGGCGCGGTCCTAACACCGGGGAGCTGTTTTTT. Translation: CARIRRGPNTGELFF.

This clonotype was observed a handful of times. The J gene is TRBJ2-3, the V gene TRBV29-1; D not certain. The germline gives CDR1 SQVTM, CDR2 ANQGSEA. V was shortened by 3 bases and J by 1 base, with 5 bases between the two germline ends. The length of the CDR3 is 12 residues. CDR3 residues: CSVEMGTDTQYF. The DNA for the CDR3 is TGCAGCGTTGAGATGGGCACAGATACGCAGTATTTT.